This T cell receptor beta chain was sequenced in a study of T cells in Graves' hyperthyroidism and ophthalmopathy. The sample holds a few counts of this clonotype. RNA transcripts were the template for amplifying TCR beta CDR3 regions. The primer set for the first-round RT-PCR of the TCR CDR3 was HTBI. TCRdb independently ran MiXCR on the multiplex PCR reads; one entry per CDR3 protein. Of about 530,000 distinct CDR3 sequences in the sample, roughly 17% are singletons; the top ten hold 17%. Trimming cost V 0 bases and J 2 bases, with 5 bases left between them. The CDR3 runs 14 residues. Germline V gene lookup returns CDR1 ENHRY and CDR2 SYGVKD. The PBMCs were sourced from fresh peripheral blood (less than 11 ml).

This chain uses TRBV10-3 with TRBJ1-3; D unclear. The TCR sequence derives from a woman aged 18-29 years with Graves' ophthalmopathy. Sequencing was carried out using blood. Here the CDR3 reads CAISESRAGNTIYF. DNA of the CDR3: TGTGCCATCAGTGAGTCGAGGGCTGGAAACACCATATATTTT.